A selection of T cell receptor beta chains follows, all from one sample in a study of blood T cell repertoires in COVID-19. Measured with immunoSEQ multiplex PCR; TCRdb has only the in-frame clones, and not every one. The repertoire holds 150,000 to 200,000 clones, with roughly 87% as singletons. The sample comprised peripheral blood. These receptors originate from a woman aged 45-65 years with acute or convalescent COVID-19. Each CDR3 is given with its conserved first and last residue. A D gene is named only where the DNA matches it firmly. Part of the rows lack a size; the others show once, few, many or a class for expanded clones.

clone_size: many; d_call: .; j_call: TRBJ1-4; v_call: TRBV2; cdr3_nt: TGTGCCAGCAATCTCCAGGGGAGGGATGAAAAACTGTTTTTT; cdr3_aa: CASNLQGRDEKLFF
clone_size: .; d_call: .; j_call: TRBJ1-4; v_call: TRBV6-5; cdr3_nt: TGTGCCAGCAGAATAGGGGGAGATTATGAAAAACTGTTTTTT; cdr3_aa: CASRIGGDYEKLFF
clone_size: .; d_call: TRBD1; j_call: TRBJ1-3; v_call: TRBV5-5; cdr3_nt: TGTGCCAGCACCGCGAAGGGGGCAGAGACAAACACCATATATTTT; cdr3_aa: CASTAKGAETNTIYF
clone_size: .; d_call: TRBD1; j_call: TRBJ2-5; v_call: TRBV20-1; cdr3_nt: TGCAGTGCTAGTCCAACCCCCTTTTTGAGGGGGCCTCAAGAGACCCAGTACTTC; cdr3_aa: CSASPTPFLRGPQETQYF
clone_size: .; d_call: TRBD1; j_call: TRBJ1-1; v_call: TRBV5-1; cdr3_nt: TGCGCCAGCAGCTCGCCCAAAACAGGGGGGGGAAACACTGAAGCTTTCTTT; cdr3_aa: CASSSPKTGGGNTEAFF
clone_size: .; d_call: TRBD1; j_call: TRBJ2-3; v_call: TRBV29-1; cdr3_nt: TGCAGCGTAGCGTTGCAGGGGGACGCAGATACGCAGTATTTT; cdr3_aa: CSVALQGDADTQYF
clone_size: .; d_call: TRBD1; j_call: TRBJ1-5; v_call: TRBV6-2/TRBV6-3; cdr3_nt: TGTGCCAGCAGTTTGACAGGGGATCAGCCCCAGCATTTT; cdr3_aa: CASSLTGDQPQHF
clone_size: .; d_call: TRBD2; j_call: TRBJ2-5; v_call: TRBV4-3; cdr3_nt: TGCGCCAGCAGCCAAGATATTAGCGGGGGGTGGGGAGAGACCCAGTACTTC; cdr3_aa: CASSQDISGGWGETQYF
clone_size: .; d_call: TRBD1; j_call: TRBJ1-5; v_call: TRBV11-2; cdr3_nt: TGTGCCAGCAGCTCCCTTGGACAGGGAAGTCAGCCCCAGCATTTT; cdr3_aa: CASSSLGQGSQPQHF
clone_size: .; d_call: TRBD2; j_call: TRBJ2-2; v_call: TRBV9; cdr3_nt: TGTGCCAGCAGCCCGCGACTAGCGGGAGGGTTGAACACCGGGGAGCTGTTTTTT; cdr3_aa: CASSPRLAGGLNTGELFF
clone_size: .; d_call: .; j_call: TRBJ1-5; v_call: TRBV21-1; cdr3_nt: TGTGCCAGCAGCAAAGAAGGGACAGGGGCGGAATCTAGCAATCAGCCCCAGCATTTT; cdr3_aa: CASSKEGTGAESSNQPQHF
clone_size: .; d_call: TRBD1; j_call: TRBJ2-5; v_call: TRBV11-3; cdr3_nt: TGTGCCAGCAGCCACTGGGACAGCCAAGAGACCCAGTACTTC; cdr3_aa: CASSHWDSQETQYF
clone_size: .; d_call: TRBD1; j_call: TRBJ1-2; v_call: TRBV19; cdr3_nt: TGTGCCAGTAGTATGACAGGGGTGTTCCATGGCTACACCTTC; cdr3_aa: CASSMTGVFHGYTF
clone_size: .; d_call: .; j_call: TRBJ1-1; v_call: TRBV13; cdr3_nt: TGTGCCAGCAGCGCAAGGGCAGGGGAAGCTTTCTTT; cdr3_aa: CASSARAGEAFF
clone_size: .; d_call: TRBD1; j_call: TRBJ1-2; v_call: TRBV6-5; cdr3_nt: TGTGCCAGCAGTTACTCTACAGGGGGCTATGGCTACACCTTC; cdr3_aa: CASSYSTGGYGYTF
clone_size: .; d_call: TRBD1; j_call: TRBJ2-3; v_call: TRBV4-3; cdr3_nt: TGCGCCAGCAGCCAAGGGGACAGCTTTAGCACAGATACGCAGTATTTT; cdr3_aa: CASSQGDSFSTDTQYF
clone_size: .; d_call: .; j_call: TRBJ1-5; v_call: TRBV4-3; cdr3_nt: TGCGCCAGCAGCCAAGATCCCTACAGGGTGGCTCAGCCCCAGCATTTT; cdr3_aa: CASSQDPYRVAQPQHF
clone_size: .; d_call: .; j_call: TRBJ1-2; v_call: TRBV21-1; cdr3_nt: TGTGCCAGCAGCAAAGCCGACAGGGGATCCCCTAACTATGGCTACACCTTC; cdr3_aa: CASSKADRGSPNYGYTF
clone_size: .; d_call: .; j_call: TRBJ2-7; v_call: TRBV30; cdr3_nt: TGTGCCTGGAGTAAACCCGGGGACACCCGCTCCTACGAGCAGTACTTC; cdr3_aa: CAWSKPGDTRSYEQYF
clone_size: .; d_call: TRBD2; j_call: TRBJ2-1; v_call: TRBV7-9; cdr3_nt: TGTGCCAGCAGCCCGCGGACTAGCGGGGATGCGAACAATGAGCAGTTCTTC; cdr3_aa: CASSPRTSGDANNEQFF
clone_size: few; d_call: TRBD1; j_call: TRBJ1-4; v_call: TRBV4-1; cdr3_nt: TGCGCCAGCAGCCAAAAACGGACAGGTGGCGATGAAAAACTGTTTTTT; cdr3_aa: CASSQKRTGGDEKLFF
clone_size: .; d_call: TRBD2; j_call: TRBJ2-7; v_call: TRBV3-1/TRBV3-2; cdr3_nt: TGTGCCAGCAGCGGCAGCGGGGCCCTTGGCGAGCAGTACTTC; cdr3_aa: CASSGSGALGEQYF
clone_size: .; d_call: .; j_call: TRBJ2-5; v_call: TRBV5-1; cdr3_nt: TGCGCCAGCAGCCCGACACAGGACAGTACTGACCAAGAGACCCAGTACTTC; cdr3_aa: CASSPTQDSTDQETQYF
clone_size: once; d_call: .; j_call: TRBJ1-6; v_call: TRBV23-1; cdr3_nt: TGCGCCAGCAGTCAATTAGGGGCCGATTCACCCCTCCACTTT; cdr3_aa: CASSQLGADSPLHF
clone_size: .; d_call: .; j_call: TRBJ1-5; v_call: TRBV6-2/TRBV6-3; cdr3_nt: TGTGCCAGCAGCCCACTACTGGACAATCAGCCCCAGCATTTT; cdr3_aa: CASSPLLDNQPQHF
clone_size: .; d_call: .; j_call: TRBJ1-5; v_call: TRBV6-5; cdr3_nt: TGTGCCAGCAGTTACTCGAGGGTTCAGCCCCAGCATTTT; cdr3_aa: CASSYSRVQPQHF
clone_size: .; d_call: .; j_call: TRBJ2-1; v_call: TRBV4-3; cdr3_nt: TGCGCCAGCAGCCAAGATCGAAGACTAGGATCAAATGAGCAGTTCTTC; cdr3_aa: CASSQDRRLGSNEQFF